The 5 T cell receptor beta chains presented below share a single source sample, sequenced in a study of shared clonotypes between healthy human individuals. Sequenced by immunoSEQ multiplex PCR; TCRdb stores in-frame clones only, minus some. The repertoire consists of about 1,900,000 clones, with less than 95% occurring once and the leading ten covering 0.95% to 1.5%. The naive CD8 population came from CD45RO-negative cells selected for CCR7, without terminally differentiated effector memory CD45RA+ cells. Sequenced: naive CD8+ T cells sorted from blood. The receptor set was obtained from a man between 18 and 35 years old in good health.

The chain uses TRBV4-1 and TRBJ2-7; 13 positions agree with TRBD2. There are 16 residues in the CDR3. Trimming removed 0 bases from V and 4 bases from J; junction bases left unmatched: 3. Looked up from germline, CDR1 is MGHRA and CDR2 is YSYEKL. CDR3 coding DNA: TGCGCCAGCAGCCAAGAGACTAGCGGGAGGACTTACGAGCAGTACTTC. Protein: CASSQETSGRTYEQYF.

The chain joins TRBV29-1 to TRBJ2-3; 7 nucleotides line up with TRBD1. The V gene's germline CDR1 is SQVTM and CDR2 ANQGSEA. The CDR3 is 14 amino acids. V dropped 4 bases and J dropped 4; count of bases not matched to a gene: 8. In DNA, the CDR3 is TGCAGCGTTGTAAAGACGACAGGGTCAGATACGCAGTATTTT. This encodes CSVVKTTGSDTQYF.

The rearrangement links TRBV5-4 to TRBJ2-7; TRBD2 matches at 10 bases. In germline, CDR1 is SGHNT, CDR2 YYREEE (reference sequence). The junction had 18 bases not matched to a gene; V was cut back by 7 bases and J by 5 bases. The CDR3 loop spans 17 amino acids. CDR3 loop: CASAVGPGTSEDHEQYF. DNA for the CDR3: TGTGCCAGCGCAGTCGGCCCTGGGACTAGCGAGGACCACGAGCAGTACTTC.

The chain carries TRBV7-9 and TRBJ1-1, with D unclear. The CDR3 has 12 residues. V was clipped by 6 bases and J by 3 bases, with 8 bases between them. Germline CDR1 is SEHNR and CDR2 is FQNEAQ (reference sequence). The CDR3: CASSFDHTEAFF. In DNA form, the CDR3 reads TGTGCCAGCAGTTTCGACCACACTGAAGCTTTCTTT.

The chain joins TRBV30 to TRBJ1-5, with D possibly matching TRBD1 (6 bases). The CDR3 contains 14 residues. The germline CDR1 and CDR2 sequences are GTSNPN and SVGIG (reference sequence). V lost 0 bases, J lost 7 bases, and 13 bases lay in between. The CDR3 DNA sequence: TGTGCCTGGAGTGTAACAGGGAATGGGCAGCCCCAGCATTTT. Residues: CAWSVTGNGQPQHF.